These 15 T cell receptor beta chains share one sample of origin, sequenced in a study of T cell repertoires in cytomegalovirus infection. Their target antigens are unknown. MiXCR, applied by TCRdb to the reads, yields one record per CDR3 protein. The repertoire holds around 430,000 distinct CDR3 sequences, with about 42% as singletons. Sequencing used cultured PBMCs, obtained from culture after CMV antigen stimulation. These receptors were taken from a human donor in good health (CMV status not recorded). Some clones in this sample may be carry-over from other donors' samples.

This chain joins TRBV18 and TRBJ2-7; 8 bases fit TRBD1. The CDR3 length is 16 residues. With 5 bases clipped from V and 1 base from J, the junction kept 10 bases outside the gene matches. CDR1 and CDR2 (germline): KGHSH, LQKENI. CDR3 nucleotides: TGTGCCAGCTCAATATCCCGGGACAGGCGATCCTACGAGCAGTACTTC. It encodes CASSISRDRRSYEQYF.

The rearrangement links TRBV2 to TRBJ2-7, with 8 bases that match TRBD1. J lost 6 bases, V lost 6 bases, and 10 bases had no gene match. Germline V CDR1 and CDR2: SNHLY, FYNNEI. The CDR3 is 14 residues long. CDR3 nucleotides: TGTGCCAGCAGGGACGGACAGGGCCCTGGCGAGCAGTACTTC. Protein: CASRDGQGPGEQYF. Full variable domain (rest looked up from reference TRBV2 and TRBJ2-7): EPEVTQTPSHQVTQMGQEVILRCVPISNHLYFYWYRQILGQKVEFLVSFYNNEISEKSEIFDDQFSVERPDGSNFTLKIRSTKLEDSAMYFCASRDGQGPGEQYFGPGTRLTVT.

CDR3 nucleotides: TGTGCCAGCAGCACAAGTTGGCGGGAGTGGGACAATGAGCAGTTCTTC. It translates to CASSTSWREWDNEQFF. This rearrangement joins TRBV7-6 to TRBJ2-1; 7 nucleotides align to TRBD2. CDR1 SGHVS and CDR2 FNYEAQ come from the germline V gene. The V segment lost 5 bases and the J segment 5 bases; nucleotides outside the gene matches: 12. The CDR3 loop spans 16 amino acids.

CDR3 sequence (DNA): TGTGCCAGCAGCTTACAGCCCCAGAGCACAGATACGCAGTATTTT. Translating it yields CASSLQPQSTDTQYF. The chain is built from TRBV7-9 and TRBJ2-3; no reliable D call. The germline V gene has CDR1 SEHNR and CDR2 FQNEAQ (reference sequence). Trimming took 2 bases from V and 0 from J, leaving 9 bases between them. The CDR3 has 15 residues.

The V and J genes are TRBV12-3 or TRBV12-4 and TRBJ1-2; D may be TRBD1 (5 bases). Trimming took off 7 bases at V and 4 bases at J, with 22 bases between the two ends. This CDR3 region has 16 residues. The CDR3 DNA is TGTGCCAGCAATCCCTCAAGGTACAGGAACCTCTATGGCTACACCTTC. It encodes CASNPSRYRNLYGYTF.

This chain joins TRBV5-1 and TRBJ2-7; 7 nucleotides agree with TRBD1. CDR3 size: 15 residues. V trimming: 0 bases; J trimming: 3 bases; junction bases outside the gene matches: 6. CDR1 and CDR2 (germline): SGHRS, YFSETQ. The CDR3 loop reads CASSLASGQDYEQYF. The CDR3 bases are TGCGCCAGCAGCTTGGCCTCTGGACAGGACTACGAGCAGTACTTC.

This clonotype was seen more than once but under ten times. This chain links TRBV19 with TRBJ2-7; 10 bases are a match to TRBD2. The CDR3 covers 14 residues. Germline-derived CDR1 and CDR2 are LNHDA and SQIVND (reference sequence). The ends lost 4 bases at V and 2 bases at J; junction bases unmatched: 2. CDR3 sequence (DNA): TGTGCCAGTAGTAAGCTAGCGGGAGCCTACGAGCAGTACTTC. As protein: CASSKLAGAYEQYF.

This clonotype appeared a few times. V is TRBV12-3 or TRBV12-4 and J is TRBJ1-1; D might be TRBD1 (5 bases). Trimming removed 7 bases from V and 6 bases from J, with 12 bases in between. The CDR3 runs 12 residues. The CDR3, as DNA: TGTGCCAGCATTGGGGGTAGGGCTGAAGCTTTCTTT. Its translation: CASIGGRAEAFF.

The chain employs TRBV9 and TRBJ2-6; TRBD2 matches at 7 bases. The CDR3 runs 17 residues. V was pared by 4 bases and J by 4 bases, with 11 bases of the junction left unmatched. From germline, CDR1 is SGDLS and CDR2 YYNGEE. The CDR3 bases are TGTGCCAGCAGCCCCCCGTGGGGGGGGATCGGGGCCAACGTCCTGACTTTC. It codes for CASSPPWGGIGANVLTF. The variable domain in full, completed from reference TRBV9 and TRBJ2-6, reads DSGVTQTPKHLITATGQRVTLRCSPRSGDLSVYWYQQSLDQGLQFLIQYYNGEERAKGNILERFSAQQFPDLHSELNLSSLELGDSALYFCASSPPWGGIGANVLTFGAGSRLTVL.

CDR3 DNA sequence: TGTGCCAGCAGCCCTCTGACTAGCGGGGGGTCCCCCTCCTACGAGCAGTACTTC. Encoded protein: CASSPLTSGGSPSYEQYF. The V and J genes are TRBV7-6 and TRBJ2-7; 13 bases are shared with TRBD2. CDR3 length: 18 residues. V dropped 5 bases and J dropped 0; count of bases not matched to a gene: 10. In germline, CDR1 is SGHVS, CDR2 FNYEAQ.

CDR3 region: CSARAGTDDAEAFF. The CDR3 DNA reads as TGCAGTGCTAGGGCCGGGACGGATGACGCTGAAGCTTTCTTT. The chain combines TRBV20-1 with TRBJ1-1; tentatively, D is TRBD1 (5 bases). The V gene's germline CDR1 is DFQATT and CDR2 SNEGSKA (reference sequence). This CDR3 is built from 14 residues. V lost 3 bases and J lost 6, with 17 bases in between.

V and J are TRBV20-1 and TRBJ2-1, with D unclear. The CDR3 spans 14 residues. V was cut by 4 bases and J by 5 bases, with 15 bases left in between. Germline V gene lookup returns CDR1 DFQATT and CDR2 SNEGSKA (reference sequence). The CDR3 coding sequence is TGCAGTGCTATTCCCCCGTTACCCCACAATGAGCAGTTCTTC. Translating it yields CSAIPPLPHNEQFF.

This clonotype was observed a few times. The rearrangement uses TRBV7-2 and TRBJ1-2; no definite D call. The germline V and J ends were trimmed by 5 bases and 2 bases, with 9 bases remaining between them. The CDR3 consists of 13 residues. The germline V gene encodes CDR1 SGHTA and CDR2 FQGNSA. CDR3 sequence (DNA): TGTGCCAGCAGCGACTCAACGAACTATGGCTACACCTTC. This sequence encodes CASSDSTNYGYTF.

The chain links TRBV4-1 to TRBJ1-5; D unresolved. Trimming left V 1 base short and J 5 bases short, with 6 bases between. The CDR3 runs to 13 residues. Germline CDR1 is MGHRA and CDR2 is YSYEKL. CDR3 sequence (DNA): TGCGCCAGCAGCCAAGTATTTGATCAGCCCCAGCATTTT. It is translated as CASSQVFDQPQHF.

The V gene is TRBV7-2, the J gene TRBJ2-1, with a weak D call TRBD2 (6 bases). The CDR3 sequence is 15 residues long. Trimming pared 4 bases from V and 5 bases from J, leaving 15 bases between. Germline loops: CDR1 SGHTA, CDR2 FQGNSA. This CDR3 is CASSWGRSGNNEQFF. As DNA, the CDR3 is TGTGCCAGCAGCTGGGGGAGGTCGGGCAACAATGAGCAGTTCTTC.